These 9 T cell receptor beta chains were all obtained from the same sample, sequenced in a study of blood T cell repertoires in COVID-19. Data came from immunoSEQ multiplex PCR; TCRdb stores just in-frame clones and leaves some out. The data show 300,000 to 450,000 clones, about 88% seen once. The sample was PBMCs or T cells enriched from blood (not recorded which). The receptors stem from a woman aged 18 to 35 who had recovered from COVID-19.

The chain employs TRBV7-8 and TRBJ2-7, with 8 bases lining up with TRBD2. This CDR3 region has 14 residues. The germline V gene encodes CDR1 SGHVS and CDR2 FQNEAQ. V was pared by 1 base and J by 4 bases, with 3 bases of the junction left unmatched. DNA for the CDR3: TGTGCCAGCAGCTTAGACGGGGGGGCGTACGAGCAGTACTTC. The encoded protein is CASSLDGGAYEQYF.

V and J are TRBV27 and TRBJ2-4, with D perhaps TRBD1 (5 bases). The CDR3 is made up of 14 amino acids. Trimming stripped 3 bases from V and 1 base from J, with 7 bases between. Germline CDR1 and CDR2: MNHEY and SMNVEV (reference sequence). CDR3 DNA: TGTGCCAGCAGTTTCTCAGGGGCCAAAAACATTCAGTACTTC. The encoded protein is CASSFSGAKNIQYF.

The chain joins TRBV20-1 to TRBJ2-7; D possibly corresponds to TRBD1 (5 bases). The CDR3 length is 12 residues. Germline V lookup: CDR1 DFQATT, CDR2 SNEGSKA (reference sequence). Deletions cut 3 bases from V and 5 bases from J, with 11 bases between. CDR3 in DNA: TGCAGTGCTAGTTGGGGCAGCCACGAGCAGTACTTC. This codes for CSASWGSHEQYF.

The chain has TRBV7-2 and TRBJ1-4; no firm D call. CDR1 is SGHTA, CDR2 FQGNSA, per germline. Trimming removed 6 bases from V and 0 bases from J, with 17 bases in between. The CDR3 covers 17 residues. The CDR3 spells CASSYRVRGATNEKLFF. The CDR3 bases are TGTGCCAGCAGTTACCGGGTTCGTGGTGCAACTAATGAAAAACTGTTTTTT.

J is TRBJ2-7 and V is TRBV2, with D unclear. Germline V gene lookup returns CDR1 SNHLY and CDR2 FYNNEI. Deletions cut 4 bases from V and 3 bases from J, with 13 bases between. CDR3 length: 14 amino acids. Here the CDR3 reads CASSVRLLLYEQYF. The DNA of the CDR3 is TGTGCCAGCAGTGTTCGACTGCTCCTCTACGAGCAGTACTTC.

CDR3 sequence: CASRGTSGANTGELFF. Written as DNA, the CDR3 is TGTGCCAGCAGGGGGACTAGCGGGGCGAACACCGGGGAGCTGTTTTTT. This sequence joins TRBV11-3 and TRBJ2-2; 13 bases are a match to TRBD2. The CDR3 covers 16 residues. CDR1 and CDR2 from the germline V gene are SGHNT and YENEEA. V was pared by 6 bases and J by 0 bases, with 1 base of the junction left unmatched.

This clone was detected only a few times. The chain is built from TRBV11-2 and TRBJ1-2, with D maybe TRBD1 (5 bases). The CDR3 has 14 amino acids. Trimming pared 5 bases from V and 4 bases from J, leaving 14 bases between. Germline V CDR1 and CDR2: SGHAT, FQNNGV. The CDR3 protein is CASSPGGDSYGYTF. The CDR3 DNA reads TGTGCCAGCAGCCCTGGGGGGGATAGCTATGGCTACACCTTC. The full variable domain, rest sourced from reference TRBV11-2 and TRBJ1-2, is EAGVAQSPRYKIIEKRQSVAFWCNPISGHATLYWYQQILGQGPKLLIQFQNNGVVDDSQLPKDRFSAERLKGVDSTLKIQPAKLEDSAVYLCASSPGGDSYGYTFGSGTRLTVV.

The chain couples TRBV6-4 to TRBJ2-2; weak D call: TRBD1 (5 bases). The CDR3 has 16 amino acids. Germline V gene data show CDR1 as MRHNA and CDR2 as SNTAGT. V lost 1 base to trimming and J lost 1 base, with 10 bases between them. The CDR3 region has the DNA TGTGCCAGCAGTGACTGGGGCGGATTGAACACCGGGGAGCTGTTTTTT. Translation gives CASSDWGGLNTGELFF.

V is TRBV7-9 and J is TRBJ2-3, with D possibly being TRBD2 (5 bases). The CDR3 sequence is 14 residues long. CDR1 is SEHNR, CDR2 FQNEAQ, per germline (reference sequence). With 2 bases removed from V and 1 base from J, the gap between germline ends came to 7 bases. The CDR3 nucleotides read TGTGCCAGCAGCTTACCGGAGGGCACAGATACGCAGTATTTT. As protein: CASSLPEGTDTQYF.